The 17 T cell receptor beta chains in this list originate from one sample, sequenced in a study of T cell responses to AZD1222 COVID-19 vaccine. Sequencing was performed with immunoSEQ multiplex PCR; in TCRdb, only in-frame clones are kept and a portion is missing. Among tens of thousands of clones listed, 90% to 95% were seen once. Material: peripheral blood, obtained on day 0 of AZD1222 vaccination. Receptor source: an adult in good health.

This chain connects TRBV2 to TRBJ2-7; no reliable D call. The CDR3 loop spans 11 amino acids. The germline gives CDR1 SNHLY, CDR2 FYNNEI. Trimming took off 4 bases at V and 5 bases at J, with 6 bases between the two ends. The CDR3 bases are TGTGCCAGCAGTGTTAGCCACGAGCAGTACTTC. Its translation is CASSVSHEQYF.

This rearrangement joins TRBV7-9 to TRBJ2-7, with 14 bases that match TRBD2. CDR3 length equals 17 residues. CDR1 SEHNR and CDR2 FQNEAQ come from the germline V gene (reference sequence). The V and J ends lost 1 base and 3 bases, in that order; junction bases with no gene match: 5. DNA of the CDR3: TGTGCCAGCAGCTTAGGGGCGGGACTAGCGGGAGACTACGAGCAGTACTTC. Its translation is CASSLGAGLAGDYEQYF.

This sequence joins TRBV7-8 and TRBJ1-5, with 7 positions matching TRBD1. This CDR3 spans 13 amino acids. Germline trimming cut 5 bases from V and 4 bases from J; bases unmatched to any gene: 2. Germline-derived CDR1 and CDR2 are SGHVS and FQNEAQ. CDR3 in DNA: TGTGCCAGCAGCCTACAGGGGAATCAGCCCCAGCATTTT. Translated, it gives CASSLQGNQPQHF.

This clone appeared a single time. The J gene is TRBJ1-3, the V gene TRBV30; D remains unclear. Trimming took off 3 bases at V and 4 bases at J, with 13 bases between the two ends. The germline CDR1 and CDR2 sequences are GTSNPN and SVGIG (reference sequence). This CDR3 region has 14 residues. Here the CDR3 reads CAWSWGFLGNTIYF. The CDR3 DNA is TGTGCCTGGAGCTGGGGTTTTTTAGGAAACACCATATATTTT.

The V and J genes are TRBV28 and TRBJ2-3; the D is unclear. The CDR3 length is 11 residues. Trimming removed 6 bases from V and 6 bases from J, with 7 bases in between. Germline assignment: CDR1 MDHEN and CDR2 SYDVKM. The CDR3 is CASRRSDTQYF. The DNA of the CDR3 is TGTGCCAGCAGAAGATCCGATACGCAGTATTTT.

This clone showed up just a few times. This rearrangement joins TRBV7-9 to TRBJ1-5, with D hard to call. V was pared by 1 base and J by 5 bases, with 6 bases between. There are 13 residues in the CDR3. Germline CDR1 SEHNR, CDR2 FQNEAQ (reference sequence). The CDR3 DNA reads as TGTGCCAGCAGCTTAGATCCCCATCAGCCCCAGCATTTT. Translating it yields CASSLDPHQPQHF.

V is TRBV30 and J is TRBJ2-7, with D perhaps given as TRBD1 or TRBD2 (5 bases each). The CDR3 has 13 residues. Trimming took off 0 bases at V and 10 bases at J, with 16 bases between the two ends. CDR1 and CDR2 from the germline V gene are GTSNPN and SVGIG (reference sequence). The CDR3 protein is CAWSVGTASEQYF. The CDR3 DNA reads TGTGCCTGGAGTGTGGGGACCGCCTCCGAACAGTACTTC.

The chain links TRBV5-1 to TRBJ2-1; D perhaps matches TRBD1 (5 bases). The CDR3 contains 16 residues. Looked up from germline, CDR1 is SGHRS and CDR2 is YFSETQ. Trimming pared 6 bases from V and 4 bases from J, leaving 20 bases between. CDR3: CASNLFGHDGYNEQFF. The CDR3 DNA follows: TGCGCCAGCAACCTCTTTGGACACGACGGATACAATGAGCAGTTCTTC.

This sequence joins TRBV6-2 or TRBV6-3 and TRBJ1-1, with D possibly TRBD1 on 5 matching bases. The V gene's germline CDR1 is MNHEY and CDR2 SVGEGT. This CDR3 contains 12 residues. V dropped 2 bases and J dropped 6 bases, with 7 bases sitting between them. This CDR3 is CASSYRQSEAFF. CDR3 DNA sequence: TGTGCCAGCAGTTACCGACAGTCTGAAGCTTTCTTT.

The rearrangement joins TRBV7-2 to TRBJ1-1; no firm D call. This CDR3 contains 13 residues. CDR1 SGHTA and CDR2 FQGNSA come from the germline V gene. Trimming took 2 bases from V and 2 from J, leaving 6 bases between them. The CDR3 sequence is CASSLSANTEAFF. In DNA form, the CDR3 reads TGTGCCAGCAGCTTATCCGCCAACACTGAAGCTTTCTTT.

V and J are TRBV27 and TRBJ1-5; D unresolved. The germline V and J ends were trimmed by 8 bases and 6 bases, with 20 bases remaining between them. In germline, CDR1 is MNHEY, CDR2 SMNVEV (reference sequence). This CDR3 is 15 amino acids long. In DNA, the CDR3 is TGTGCCAGCGGGTACATGTCTCGGAGTGGTCAGCCCCAGCATTTT. It is translated as CASGYMSRSGQPQHF.

The chain combines TRBV28 with TRBJ1-6; D is uncertain. Deletions cut 6 bases from V and 5 bases from J, with 5 bases between. Germline values: CDR1 MDHEN, CDR2 SYDVKM. This CDR3 has 12 residues. CDR3 protein: CASSTNNSPLHF. CDR3 coding DNA: TGTGCCAGCAGCACCAATAATTCACCCCTCCACTTT.

This chain connects TRBV28 to TRBJ2-2, with TRBD1 matching 7 bases. CDR3 length: 16 residues. The germline gives CDR1 MDHEN, CDR2 SYDVKM. V was clipped by 4 bases and J by 7 bases; unmatched bases: 12. The CDR3, as DNA: TGTGCCAGCAGTTCCTTATCGACAGGGCATGGCGGGGAGCTGTTTTTT. Its protein product is CASSSLSTGHGGELFF.

This clone has just a few counts. The CDR3: CASSQDAGDYNEQFF. The CDR3 DNA follows: TGTGCCAGCAGCCAAGACGCGGGAGACTACAATGAGCAGTTCTTC. This chain links TRBV4-2 with TRBJ2-1, with 7 nucleotides matching TRBD2. The trim removed 0 bases at V and 3 bases at J, leaving 2 bases unmatched. Germline V gene lookup returns CDR1 LGHNA and CDR2 YNFKEQ. The CDR3 is 15 residues long.

V usage is TRBV28 and J usage is TRBJ1-2; tentatively, D is TRBD1 (6 bases). V was shortened by 6 bases and J by 4 bases, with 24 bases between the two germline ends. The germline V gene encodes CDR1 MDHEN and CDR2 SYDVKM. The CDR3 has 17 amino acids. Here the CDR3 DNA reads TGTGCCAGCAGGACTCAGGGGCGGTTTCCAACACCCTATGGCTACACCTTC. It codes for CASRTQGRFPTPYGYTF.

The rearrangement joins TRBV5-6 to TRBJ2-1; D might be TRBD1 (6 bases). V was shortened by 4 bases and J by 6 bases, with 20 bases between the two germline ends. The CDR3 runs 16 residues. Germline V gene data show CDR1 as SGHDT and CDR2 as YYEEEE. The CDR3 spells CASSRLTGVGGNEQFF. CDR3 nucleotide sequence: TGTGCCAGCAGCCGTCTGACCGGAGTAGGGGGCAATGAGCAGTTCTTC.

This chain uses TRBV2 with TRBJ2-1, with D uncertain. V was trimmed by 1 base and J by 6 bases, leaving 7 bases between them. Germline V gene sequence: CDR1 SNHLY, CDR2 FYNNEI. This CDR3 is built from 13 residues. CDR3 protein: CASSEGHGNEQFF. CDR3 sequence (DNA): TGTGCCAGCAGTGAAGGACACGGCAATGAGCAGTTCTTC.